A single sample is the source of the 5 T cell receptor beta chains below, sequenced in a study of shared clonotypes between healthy human individuals. Repertoires were generated with immunoSEQ multiplex PCR, while TCRdb's copy carries only in-frame clones and drops some. This sample carries about 2,500,000 clones, more than 90% of them seen once, and the ten largest clones take roughly 0.14%. Sequencing was carried out using naive CD4+ T cells sorted from blood. Subset specified: CD45RA+ positively selected. The origin of the receptors is a man aged 18 to 30 in good health.

The chain combines TRBV19 with TRBJ1-5, with TRBD1 identical over 10 bases. Germline CDR1 LNHDA, CDR2 SQIVND (reference sequence). This CDR3 has 16 residues. V lost 9 bases, J lost 3 bases, and 11 bases stayed unmatched. The CDR3 here is CASDRGREDSNQPQHF. The DNA for the CDR3 is TGTGCCAGCGACAGGGGGCGAGAGGACTCCAATCAGCCCCAGCATTTT. The full variable domain, with the rest looked up from reference TRBV19 and TRBJ1-5, is DGGITQSPKYLFRKEGQNVTLSCEQNLNHDAMYWYRQDPGQGLRLIYYSQIVNDFQKGDIAEGYSVSREKKESFPLTVTSAQKNPTAFYLCASDRGREDSNQPQHFGDGTRLSIL.

This chain connects TRBV4-1 to TRBJ2-5, with 8 bases fitting TRBD2. Losses at the gene ends were 0 bases for V and 5 bases for J; bases not matched to a gene: 8. Germline-derived CDR1 and CDR2 are MGHRA and YSYEKL. The CDR3 is 16 residues long. CDR3 in amino acids: CASSQDLGGAVETQYF. DNA for the CDR3: TGCGCCAGCAGCCAAGACCTCGGGGGGGCCGTGGAGACCCAGTACTTC.

The chain employs TRBV30 and TRBJ1-2; TRBD1 is a possible D gene (6 bases). The length of the CDR3 is 14 residues. CDR1 GTSNPN and CDR2 SVGIG come from the germline V gene (reference sequence). Trimming removed 3 bases at V and 7 bases at J, with 18 bases between. The CDR3 region is CAWRREGGVSGYTF. The CDR3 nucleotides read TGTGCCTGGAGAAGGGAAGGGGGGGTGAGTGGCTACACCTTC.

Concerning this clone itself: Additional DNA sequences in this sample encode the identical CDR3. The CDR3 DNA reads TGCGCCAGCAGCTTGGCAGGCGGATCCTACGAGCAGTACTTC. Translation gives CASSLAGGSYEQYF. This chain joins TRBV5-1 and TRBJ2-7; the D is unclear. V lost 0 bases and J lost 1, with 8 bases in between. Germline V CDR1 and CDR2: SGHRS, YFSETQ. This CDR3 spans 14 amino acids.

The rearrangement joins TRBV14 to TRBJ1-4; 7 bases align to TRBD1. The length of the CDR3 is 18 residues. Germline V gene lookup returns CDR1 SGHDN and CDR2 FVKESK. Unmatched junction bases numbered 15, after V lost 0 bases and J lost 8 bases. CDR3 DNA sequence: TGTGCCAGCAGCCAAGATGATCCCGGGACAGCTCATTACGAAAAACTGTTTTTT. It specifies CASSQDDPGTAHYEKLFF.